This TCR beta chain is from a study of shared clonotypes between healthy human individuals. Assay: immunoSEQ multiplex PCR; the TCRdb copy retains only in-frame clones and omits some. Among 2.3 million or so clones listed, over 90% were seen once. Whole-study results and caveats: The sharing of 5% to 5.5% of naive CD4 clonotypes was seen across a few donors.

This CDR3 is built from 11 residues. Germline V gene sequence: CDR1 SGHTA, CDR2 FQGNSA. V was shortened by 5 bases and J by 11 bases, with 12 bases between the two germline ends. Concerning this clone: Its cognate antigen is unknown.

This receptor was taken from a man younger than 30 in good health. Some clones in this sample may be carry-over from other donors' samples. Sequencing was done on a sample of naive CD4+ T cells from PBMCs. Subset defined: CD45RA+ positively selected. The chain has TRBV7-2 and TRBJ2-5; D remains unclear. For the CDR3, the DNA is TGTGCCAGCAGCCAACTGGATGTTCAGTACTTC. Translation: CASSQLDVQYF.